This T cell receptor beta chain is drawn from a study of CD8 T cells in ankylosing spondylitis. Study-wide results and limits: A number of the motif variants had already been described in reactive arthritis synovial fluid and blood. CD8+ disease-linked clones were present at relatively low frequencies in blood. It was reported that disease-linked clones were significantly enriched in matched ankylosing spondylitis synovial fluid.

TCRdb ran MiXCR on the 5' RACE reads and lists one entry per CDR3 protein. Here the sample spans 150,000 or so distinct CDR3 sequences, around 32% being singletons. In regard to this clonotype: Its target is not known.

The sample comprised synovial fluid, either unsorted or a sorted T cell fraction (not recorded which). The sequence was obtained from a male donor with ankylosing spondylitis.

The CDR3 spells CASSPGGVQLFF. The CDR3, as DNA: TGCGCCAGCAGCCCCGGCGGTGTGCAACTGTTTTTT. This rearrangement joins TRBV4-1 to TRBJ1-4; D gene ambiguous. CDR1 and CDR2 from the germline V gene are MGHRA and YSYEKL. This CDR3 is built from 12 residues. The V end was cut by 4 bases, the J end by 12 bases, with 12 bases between.